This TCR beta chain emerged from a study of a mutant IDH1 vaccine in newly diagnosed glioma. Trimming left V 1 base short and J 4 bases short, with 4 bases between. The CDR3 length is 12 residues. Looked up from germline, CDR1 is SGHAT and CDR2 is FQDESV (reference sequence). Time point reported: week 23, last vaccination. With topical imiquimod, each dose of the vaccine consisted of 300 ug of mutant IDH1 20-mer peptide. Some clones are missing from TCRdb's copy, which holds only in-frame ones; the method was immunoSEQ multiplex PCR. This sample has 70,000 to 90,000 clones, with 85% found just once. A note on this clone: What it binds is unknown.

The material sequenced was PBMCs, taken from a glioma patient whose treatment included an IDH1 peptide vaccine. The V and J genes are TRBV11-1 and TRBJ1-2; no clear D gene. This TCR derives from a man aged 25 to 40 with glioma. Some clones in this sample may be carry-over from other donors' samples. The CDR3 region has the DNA TGTGCCAGCAGCTTAGAAGGCTATGGCTACACCTTC. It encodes CASSLEGYGYTF.